This T cell receptor beta chain is from a study of CXCR3-negative and CXCR3-positive naive CD8 T cells. TRB cDNA libraries were made by UMI-labeled 5' RACE. After re-calling the 5' RACE reads, TCRdb lists one entry per CDR3 protein, DNA absent. The record lists about 40,000 distinct CDR3 sequences, of which the ten most abundant hold about 8%. This CDR3 contains 14 residues. The TCR originated in a human donor in good health. Some clones in this sample may be carry-over from other donors' samples. Material for sequencing was memory CD8+ T cells from blood. The rearrangement links TRBV12-3 or TRBV12-4 to TRBJ2-7. The CDR3 protein is CASSVDLGSYEQYF.